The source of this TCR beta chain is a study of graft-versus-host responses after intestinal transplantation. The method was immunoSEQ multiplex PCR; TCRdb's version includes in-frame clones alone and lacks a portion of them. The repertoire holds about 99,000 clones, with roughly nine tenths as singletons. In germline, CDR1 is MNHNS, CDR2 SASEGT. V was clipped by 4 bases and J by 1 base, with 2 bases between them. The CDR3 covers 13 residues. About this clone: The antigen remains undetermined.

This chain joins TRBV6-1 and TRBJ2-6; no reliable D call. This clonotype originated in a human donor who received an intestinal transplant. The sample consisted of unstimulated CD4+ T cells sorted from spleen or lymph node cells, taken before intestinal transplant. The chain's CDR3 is CASSVSGANVLTF. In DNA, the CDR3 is TGTGCCAGCAGTGTGTCTGGGGCCAACGTCCTGACTTTC.